These T cell receptor beta chains were read from a single sample in a study of T cell repertoires in cytomegalovirus infection. These receptors lack a known antigen. TCRdb called the reads again in MiXCR, with one record for every CDR3 protein. Of some 590,000 distinct CDR3 sequences in the sample, roughly 43% are singletons; the top ten hold more than 40%. Material: cultured PBMCs, obtained from culture after CMV antigen stimulation. These receptor sequences come from a human donor in good health (CMV status not recorded). Some clones in this sample may be carry-over from other donors' samples. The CDR3 runs from the conserved cysteine through the conserved F or W. The order of the fields is clone size, D gene, V gene, J gene, CDR3 protein, CDR3 DNA. A D gene is named only where the DNA matches it firmly. A clone size is listed for some rows: how often the clone was seen (once, few, many), or a class if it is expanded.

NA	NA	TRBV6-6	TRBJ2-1	CASTVGEYNEQFF	TGTGCCAGTACCGTAGGGGAATACAATGAGCAGTTCTTC
many	NA	TRBV7-2	TRBJ1-1	CASSAGGSRNTEAFF	TGTGCCAGCAGCGCCGGAGGCTCCCGGAACACTGAAGCTTTCTTT
NA	TRBD1	TRBV7-9	TRBJ2-1	CASSSSPWGTGDFHEQFF	TGTGCCAGCAGTTCCTCCCCTTGGGGGACAGGGGACTTCCATGAGCAGTTCTTC
few	TRBD1	TRBV7-9	TRBJ2-6	CASSPTGMGANVLTF	TGTGCCAGCAGCCCGACAGGGATGGGGGCCAACGTCCTGACTTTC
NA	TRBD2	TRBV5-4	TRBJ2-7	CASSSPLLASPYEQYF	TGTGCCAGCAGCTCTCCGTTACTAGCGAGTCCCTACGAGCAGTACTTC
few	NA	TRBV4-1	TRBJ2-7	CASSPLQRSYEQYF	TGCGCCAGCAGCCCCCTCCAGAGGAGCTACGAGCAGTACTTC
few	TRBD1	TRBV7-2	TRBJ1-2	CASSLAFTGGGDGYTF	TGTGCCAGCAGCTTAGCCTTTACAGGGGGCGGGGATGGCTACACCTTC
NA	NA	TRBV7-2	TRBJ2-5	CASSLEGPGRVETQYF	TGTGCCAGCAGCTTAGAGGGGCCAGGGCGGGTGGAGACCCAGTACTTC
few	NA	TRBV7-2	TRBJ2-3	CASSLKWGPTDTQYF	TGTGCCAGCAGCTTAAAATGGGGGCCCACAGATACGCAGTATTTT
NA	NA	TRBV2	TRBJ2-7	CASSDGGGGRRDEQYF	TGTGCCAGCAGTGATGGTGGAGGGGGCCGGCGGGACGAGCAGTACTTC
NA	NA	TRBV12-3/TRBV12-4	TRBJ2-5	CASRDRGETPYF	TGTGCCAGCAGGGACCGTGGGGAGACCCCGTACTTC
NA	TRBD2	TRBV6-1	TRBJ2-7	CASRSLAGGSYEQYF	TGTGCCAGCAGGTCCCTAGCGGGAGGGTCCTACGAGCAGTACTTC
NA	TRBD2	TRBV6-5	TRBJ2-1	CATGRADEQFF	TGTGCCACAGGGAGGGCGGATGAGCAGTTCTTC
NA	TRBD1	TRBV18	TRBJ1-5	CASSPTRDRGQPQHF	TGTGCCAGCTCACCAACGAGGGACAGAGGTCAGCCCCAGCATTTT
NA	NA	TRBV6-2/TRBV6-3	TRBJ1-5	CARVRCDRTRDSNQPQHF	TGTGCCAGAGTCAGATGTGACAGGACTCGAGATAGCAATCAGCCCCAGCATTTT
NA	TRBD1	TRBV10-3	TRBJ2-5	CAISSTGEETQYF	TGTGCCATCAGTTCGACAGGGGAAGAGACCCAGTACTTC
NA	NA	TRBV27	TRBJ1-5	CASSLIGARDPQHF	TGTGCCAGCAGTTTAATAGGGGCCCGGGATCCCCAGCATTTT
few	NA	TRBV5-1	TRBJ1-1	CASRDPGGLTEAFF	TGCGCCAGCAGGGACCCCGGGGGGCTGACTGAAGCTTTCTTT
NA	NA	TRBV10-3	TRBJ2-7	CAISESQDSDEQYF	TGTGCCATCAGTGAGTCCCAGGATTCGGACGAGCAGTACTTC
NA	NA	TRBV6-6	TRBJ2-7	CASSYVAGGEQYF	TGTGCCAGCAGTTACGTGGCAGGGGGGGAGCAGTACTTC
few	TRBD2	TRBV12-3/TRBV12-4	TRBJ2-7	CASRTSGVYEQYF	TGTGCCAGCAGGACTAGCGGAGTCTACGAGCAGTACTTC
few	TRBD1	TRBV7-8	TRBJ1-1	CASSLLGTANTEAFF	TGTGCCAGCAGCTTATTAGGGACAGCGAACACTGAAGCTTTCTTT
NA	NA	TRBV6-2/TRBV6-3	TRBJ1-6	CASSYNSGSGDYNSPLHF	TGTGCCAGCAGTTACAATTCCGGGTCGGGGGATTATAATTCACCCCTCCACTTT
NA	NA	TRBV15	TRBJ2-3	CATSRDGGAVDTQYF	TGTGCCACCAGCAGAGATGGGGGGGCTGTTGATACGCAGTATTTT
NA	NA	TRBV7-6	TRBJ1-4	CASMAGLGEKLFF	TGTGCCAGCATGGCGGGTTTAGGTGAAAAACTGTTTTTT
few	NA	TRBV28	TRBJ1-5	CASSFGQRGNQPQHF	TGTGCCAGCAGTTTTGGTCAGCGGGGCAATCAGCCCCAGCATTTT
NA	TRBD1	TRBV4-3	TRBJ2-1	CASSRTGIPRDNEQFF	TGCGCCAGCAGCCGGACAGGGATTCCCCGGGACAATGAGCAGTTCTTC
few	TRBD1	TRBV24-1	TRBJ2-2	CATSDLRDRDTGELFF	TGTGCCACCAGTGATCTCCGGGACAGGGACACCGGGGAGCTGTTTTTT
NA	TRBD1	TRBV10-3	TRBJ1-2	CAIRDRDNYGYTF	TGTGCCATCCGGGACAGGGATAACTATGGCTACACCTTC
many	NA	TRBV7-8	TRBJ1-3	CASSLPPRGRVNTIYF	TGTGCCAGCAGCTTACCCCCTCGGGGCAGGGTAAACACCATATATTTT
NA	NA	TRBV11-3	TRBJ2-1	CASSLEGRNNEQFF	TGTGCCAGCAGCTTAGAGGGGCGCAACAATGAGCAGTTCTTC
few	TRBD1	TRBV5-5	TRBJ1-5	CASSWGQGANQPQHF	TGTGCCAGCAGCTGGGGACAGGGGGCGAATCAGCCCCAGCATTTT
NA	NA	TRBV12-3/TRBV12-4	TRBJ1-2	CASSFQDRLGDYTF	TGTGCCAGCAGTTTTCAAGACAGGTTGGGAGACTACACCTTC
NA	NA	TRBV7-2	TRBJ2-7	CASSLVGQTYEQYF	TGTGCCAGCAGCTTAGTGGGTCAAACCTACGAGCAGTACTTC
NA	NA	TRBV7-2	TRBJ1-1	CANRKSLNTEAFF	TGTGCCAACAGGAAGTCTTTGAACACTGAAGCTTTCTTT
NA	TRBD2	TRBV11-2	TRBJ2-7	CASSLRTSGGHEQYF	TGTGCCAGCAGCCTGCGGACTAGCGGGGGCCACGAGCAGTACTTC
many	NA	TRBV7-2	TRBJ2-1	CASSSGGNEQFF	TGTGCCAGCAGCTCGGGCGGGAATGAGCAGTTCTTC
few	NA	TRBV7-8	TRBJ2-7	CASSSPSPEQYF	TGTGCCAGCAGCTCACCGTCTCCCGAGCAGTACTTC
NA	NA	TRBV4-1	TRBJ2-7	CASSQGRGGYEQYF	TGCGCCAGCAGCCAGGGCCGTGGAGGCTACGAGCAGTACTTC
many	TRBD2	TRBV12-3/TRBV12-4	TRBJ2-7	CASSGLAGGEQYF	TGTGCCAGCAGCGGACTAGCGGGGGGCGAGCAGTACTTC
NA	NA	TRBV5-4	TRBJ2-1	CASSPARPYNEQFF	TGTGCCAGCAGCCCGGCGCGCCCATACAATGAGCAGTTCTTC
NA	NA	TRBV12-3/TRBV12-4	TRBJ1-2	CASTDPFTRGSYGYTF	TGTGCCAGCACCGATCCTTTTACCAGGGGAAGCTATGGCTACACCTTC
few	TRBD2	TRBV7-6	TRBJ2-3	CASSPMPLADSTDTQYF	TGTGCCAGCAGCCCTATGCCCCTAGCGGATAGCACAGATACGCAGTATTTT
many	TRBD2	TRBV7-2	TRBJ2-1	CASSPIPSGRPYNEQFF	TGTGCCAGCAGCCCTATCCCTAGCGGGAGACCCTACAATGAGCAGTTCTTC
NA	NA	TRBV7-8	TRBJ2-3	CASSVIGTDTQYF	TGTGCCAGCAGTGTAATTGGCACAGATACGCAGTATTTT
few	NA	TRBV7-6	TRBJ1-2	CASSPLEGPVNYGYTF	TGTGCCAGCAGCCCCCTTGAGGGCCCGGTAAACTATGGCTACACCTTC
few	NA	TRBV5-6	TRBJ2-5	CASSLGSKETQYF	TGTGCCAGCAGCTTGGGGTCAAAAGAGACCCAGTACTTC
few	NA	TRBV10-3	TRBJ1-1	CASNHYGGDTEAFF	TGTGCCTCCAATCATTATGGTGGTGACACTGAAGCTTTCTTT
NA	NA	TRBV7-4	TRBJ2-2	CASSLAGRGPGELFF	TGTGCCAGCAGCTTAGCTGGACGGGGCCCCGGGGAGCTGTTTTTT
NA	NA	TRBV7-2	TRBJ2-1	CASSLESLFF	TGTGCCAGCAGCTTAGAAAGTCTCTTCTTC
few	TRBD1	TRBV7-9	TRBJ2-7	CASSLNPRGQVYEQYF	TGTGCCAGCAGCTTAAACCCCCGGGGACAGGTCTACGAGCAGTACTTC
NA	TRBD1	TRBV12-3/TRBV12-4	TRBJ2-1	CASRGGQARPDEQFF	TGTGCCAGCAGGGGGGGACAGGCCCGTCCCGATGAGCAGTTCTTC